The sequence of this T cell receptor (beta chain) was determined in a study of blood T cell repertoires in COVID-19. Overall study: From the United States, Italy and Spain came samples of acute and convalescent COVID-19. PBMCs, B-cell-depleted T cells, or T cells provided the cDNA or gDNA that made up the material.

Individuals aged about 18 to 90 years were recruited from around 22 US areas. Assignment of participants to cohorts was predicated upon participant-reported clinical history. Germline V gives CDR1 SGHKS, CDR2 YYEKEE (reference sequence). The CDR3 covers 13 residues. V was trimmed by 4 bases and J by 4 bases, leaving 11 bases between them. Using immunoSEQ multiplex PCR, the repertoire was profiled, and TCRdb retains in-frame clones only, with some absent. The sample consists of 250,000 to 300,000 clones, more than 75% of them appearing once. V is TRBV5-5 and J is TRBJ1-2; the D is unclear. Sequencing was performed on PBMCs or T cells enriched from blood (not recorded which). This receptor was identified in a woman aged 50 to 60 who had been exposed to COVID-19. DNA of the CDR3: TGTGCCAGCAGCAGCCCGGACTTCTATGGCTACACCTTC. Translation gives CASSSPDFYGYTF.